The 8 T cell receptor beta chains given below trace back to one sample, sequenced in a study of Graves' ophthalmopathy and Graves' hyperthyroidism (dated by TCRdb to the late 2010s). Sequencing was carried out with an Illumina HiSeq 2000. TCR beta CDR3 regions were amplified from RNA transcripts for repertoire sequencing. HTBI primers and the Qiagen OneStep RT-PCR kit were used in a first-round RT-PCR, which was followed by a second-round multiplex PCR, size selection and purification. TCRdb applied fastp at Q25 and MiXCR to the public reads, then kept only in-frame beta chains. A single entry per CDR3 protein holds the most common genes and DNA from its merged rows. The table for this sample lists some 250,000 distinct CDR3 sequences; around 50% of them were counted only once. Roughly 50% of the sample is taken by the ten largest. Sequencing was done on a sample of peripheral blood. The receptor source for this set is an adult man with Graves' ophthalmopathy.

The rearrangement links TRBV20-1 to TRBJ2-7; D remains unclear. The CDR3 contains 13 residues. Germline V gives CDR1 DFQATT, CDR2 SNEGSKA (reference sequence). The V and J ends lost 5 bases and 0 bases respectively, with 11 bases between them. CDR3 loop: CSAPLSSSYEQYF. CDR3 bases: TGCAGTGCTCCCCTTTCTAGCTCCTACGAGCAGTACTTC.

CDR3 loop: CASSSRRGYGNTIYF. In DNA, the CDR3 is TGTGCCAGCAGTTCCCGTCGAGGGTACGGAAACACCATATATTTT. The V call is TRBV6-5, the J call TRBJ1-3; D ambiguous. Trimming took 4 bases from V and 4 from J, leaving 14 bases between them. The CDR3 is made up of 15 amino acids. Germline CDR1 and CDR2: MNHEY and SVGAGI.

Concerning this clonotype: A junction end diverges from the germline sequence, so it may reflect a read error. The chain couples TRBV7-9 to TRBJ2-5, with D unresolved. The germline V gene has CDR1 SEHNR and CDR2 FQNEAQ (reference sequence). The CDR3 extends over 13 amino acids. The CDR3 is CASCLQFQGTQYF. The DNA of the CDR3 is TGTGCCAGCTGCCTACAGTTCCAAGGGACCCAGTACTTC.

This clonotype was counted many times. The rearrangement links TRBV29-1 to TRBJ2-7, with 7 nucleotides matching TRBD2. Germline trimming cut 6 bases from V and 4 bases from J; bases unmatched to any gene: 9. Looked up from germline, CDR1 is SQVTM and CDR2 is ANQGSEA. This CDR3 is 13 amino acids long. In DNA, the CDR3 is TGCAGCGTGACGGGGAGCGGGGTTTACGAGCAGTACTTC. It yields the protein CSVTGSGVYEQYF.

This clonotype was counted only a few times. This chain uses TRBV7-3 with TRBJ1-1, with 8 bases aligning to TRBD1. CDR3 length equals 13 residues. The V segment lost 5 bases and the J segment 4 bases; nucleotides outside the gene matches: 3. Germline V gene data show CDR1 as SGHTA and CDR2 as FQGTGA. CDR3 loop: CASSRTGSTEAFF. DNA of the CDR3: TGTGCCAGCAGCCGGACAGGGAGCACTGAAGCTTTCTTT. The full variable domain, rest sourced from reference TRBV7-3 and TRBJ1-1, is GAGVSQTPSNKVTEKGKYVELRCDPISGHTALYWYRQSLGQGPEFLIYFQGTGAADDSGLPNDRFFAVRPEGSVSTLKIQRTERGDSAVYLCASSRTGSTEAFFGQGTRLTVV.

In its sample, this clonotype was seen many times. The J gene is TRBJ1-1, the V gene TRBV25-1; TRBD1 matches 7 bases. CDR3 size: 13 residues. V trimming: 2 bases; J trimming: 10 bases; junction bases outside the gene matches: 7. Germline V CDR1 and CDR2: MGHDK, SYGVNS. The CDR3 spells CASSEPGQLAAFF. The CDR3 region has the DNA TGTGCCAGCAGTGAACCGGGACAGTTAGCAGCTTTCTTT.

The chain couples TRBV11-2 to TRBJ2-7; 8 bases agree with TRBD2. The germline V gene has CDR1 SGHAT and CDR2 FQNNGV. V gave up 2 bases and J gave up 5 bases; unmatched junction bases: 5. This CDR3 has 14 amino acids. The CDR3 region is CASSLNGRGDEQYF. CDR3 sequence (DNA): TGTGCCAGCAGCTTAAACGGGAGGGGAGACGAGCAGTACTTC.

The J gene is TRBJ1-1, the V gene TRBV12-3 or TRBV12-4; perhaps TRBD1 as D (5 bases). The V end was cut by 4 bases, the J end by 1 base, with 10 bases between. The CDR3 length is 14 residues. CDR3 sequence reads: CASSSTVGNTEAFF. The CDR3 DNA reads as TGTGCCAGCAGTTCGACAGTCGGGAACACTGAAGCTTTCTTT.